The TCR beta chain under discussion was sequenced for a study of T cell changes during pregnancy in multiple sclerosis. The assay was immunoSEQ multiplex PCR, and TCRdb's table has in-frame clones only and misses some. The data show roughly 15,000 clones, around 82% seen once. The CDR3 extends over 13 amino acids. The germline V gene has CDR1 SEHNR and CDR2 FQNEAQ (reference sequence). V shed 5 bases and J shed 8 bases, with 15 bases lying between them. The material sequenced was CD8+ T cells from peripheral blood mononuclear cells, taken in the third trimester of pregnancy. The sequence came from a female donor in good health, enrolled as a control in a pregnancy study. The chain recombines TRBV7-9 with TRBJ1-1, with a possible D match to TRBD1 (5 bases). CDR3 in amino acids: CASSDTGNSEAFF. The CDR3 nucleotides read TGTGCCAGCAGCGATACAGGTAACTCGGAAGCTTTCTTT.